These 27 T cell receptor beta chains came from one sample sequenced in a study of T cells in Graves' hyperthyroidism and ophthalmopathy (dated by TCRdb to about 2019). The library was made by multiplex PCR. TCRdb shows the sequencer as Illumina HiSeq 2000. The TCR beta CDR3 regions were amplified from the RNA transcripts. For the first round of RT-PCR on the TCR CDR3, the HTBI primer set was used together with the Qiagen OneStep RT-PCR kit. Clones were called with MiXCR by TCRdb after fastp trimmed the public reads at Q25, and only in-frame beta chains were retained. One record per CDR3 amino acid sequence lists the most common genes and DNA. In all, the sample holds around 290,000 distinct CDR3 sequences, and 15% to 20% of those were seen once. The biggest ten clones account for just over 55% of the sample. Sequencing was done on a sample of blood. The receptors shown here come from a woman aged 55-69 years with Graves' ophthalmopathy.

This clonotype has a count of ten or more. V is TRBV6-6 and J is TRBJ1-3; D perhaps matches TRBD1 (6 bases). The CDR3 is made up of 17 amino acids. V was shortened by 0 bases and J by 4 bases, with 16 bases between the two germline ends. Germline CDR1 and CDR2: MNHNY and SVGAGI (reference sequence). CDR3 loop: CASSYSIGQRSGNTIYF. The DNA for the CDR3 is TGTGCCAGCAGTTACTCGATAGGACAGAGGTCGGGAAACACCATATATTTT.

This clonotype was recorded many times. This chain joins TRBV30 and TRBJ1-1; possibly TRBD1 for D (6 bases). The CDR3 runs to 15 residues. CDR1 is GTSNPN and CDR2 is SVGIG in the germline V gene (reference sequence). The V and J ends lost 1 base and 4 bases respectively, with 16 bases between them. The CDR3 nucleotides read TGTGCCTGGAGTGCCCTTGGCGGACAGTTCACTGAAGCTTTCTTT. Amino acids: CAWSALGGQFTEAFF.

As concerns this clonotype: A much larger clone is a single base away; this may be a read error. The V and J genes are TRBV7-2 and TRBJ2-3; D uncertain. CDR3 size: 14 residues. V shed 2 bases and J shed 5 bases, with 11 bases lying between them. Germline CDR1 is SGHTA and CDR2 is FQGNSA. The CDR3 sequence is CASSLLQSLDTQYF. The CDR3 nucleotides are TGTGCCAGCAGCTTATTACAGAGCCTAGATACGCAGTATTTT.

CDR3: CASSARGRGPGLYEQFF. The CDR3 region has the DNA TGTGCCAGTAGCGCCAGGGGCAGGGGGCCAGGGCTCTACGAGCAGTTCTTC. V gene TRBV19 combines with J gene TRBJ2-1; TRBD1 matches 8 bases. The CDR3 has 17 amino acids. V was pared by 6 bases and J by 10 bases, with 20 bases of the junction left unmatched. The germline V gene has CDR1 LNHDA and CDR2 SQIVND (reference sequence).

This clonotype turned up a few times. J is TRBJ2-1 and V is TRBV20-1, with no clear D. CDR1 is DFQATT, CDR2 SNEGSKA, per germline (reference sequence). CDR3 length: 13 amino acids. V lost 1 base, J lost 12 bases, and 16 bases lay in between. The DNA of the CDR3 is TGCAGTGCTAGAGGATCCGCTGCCGATGGGCAGTTCTTC. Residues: CSARGSAADGQFF.

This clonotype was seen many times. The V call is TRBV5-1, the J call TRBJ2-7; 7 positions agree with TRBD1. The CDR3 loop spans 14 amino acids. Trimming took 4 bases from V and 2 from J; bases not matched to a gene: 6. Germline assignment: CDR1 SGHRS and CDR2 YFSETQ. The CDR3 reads CASSGWDSAYEQYF. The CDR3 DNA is TGCGCCAGCAGCGGTTGGGACAGTGCCTACGAGCAGTACTTC.

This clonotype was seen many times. The DNA for the CDR3 is TGTGCCAGCAGTTTAAGGGATAATAGGGAGACCCAGTACTTC. Translation gives CASSLRDNRETQYF. V is TRBV12-3 or TRBV12-4 and J is TRBJ2-5, with D unclear. Trimming removed 2 bases from V and 5 bases from J, with 12 bases in between. The CDR3 loop spans 14 amino acids.

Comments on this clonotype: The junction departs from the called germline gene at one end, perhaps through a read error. Here the CDR3 DNA reads TGCGCCAGCAGCCAAGTCGGGACAGGCGATAATGAAAAGCTGTTTTTT. Encoded protein: CASSQVGTGDNEKLFF. The gene calls are TRBV4-3 and TRBJ1-4, with 8 bases lining up with TRBD1. The CDR3 has 16 amino acids. Per germline, CDR1 LGHNA and CDR2 YSLEER.

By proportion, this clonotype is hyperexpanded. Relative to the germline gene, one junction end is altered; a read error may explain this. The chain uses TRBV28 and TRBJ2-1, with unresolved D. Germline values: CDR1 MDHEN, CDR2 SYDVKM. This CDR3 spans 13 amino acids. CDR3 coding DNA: TGTGCCAGCCGTTTAGGATCCTACAATGAGCAGTTCTTC. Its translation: CASRLGSYNEQFF. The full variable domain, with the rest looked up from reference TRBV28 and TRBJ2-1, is DVKVTQSSRYLVKRTGEKVFLECVQDMDHENMFWYRQDPGLGLRLIYFSYDVKMKEKGDIPEGYSVSREKKERFSLILESASTNQTSMYLCASRLGSYNEQFFGPGTRLTVL.

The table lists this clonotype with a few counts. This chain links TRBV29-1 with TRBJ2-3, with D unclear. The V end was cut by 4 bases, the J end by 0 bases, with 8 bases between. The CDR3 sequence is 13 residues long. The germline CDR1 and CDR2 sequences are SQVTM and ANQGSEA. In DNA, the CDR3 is TGCAGCGTTGTTACAGCTAGCACAGATACGCAGTATTTT. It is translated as CSVVTASTDTQYF.

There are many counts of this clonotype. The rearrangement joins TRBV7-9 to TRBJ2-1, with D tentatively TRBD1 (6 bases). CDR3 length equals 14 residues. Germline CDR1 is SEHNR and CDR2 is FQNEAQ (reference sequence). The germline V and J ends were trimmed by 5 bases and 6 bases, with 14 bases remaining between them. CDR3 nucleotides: TGTGCCAGCAGCCTACAGGACAGCCTCAATGAGCAGTTCTTC. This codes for CASSLQDSLNEQFF.

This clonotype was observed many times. The CDR3 loop is CSVEGQALYGYTF. The CDR3 DNA reads TGCAGCGTTGAAGGGCAGGCGCTCTATGGCTACACCTTC. This rearrangement joins TRBV29-1 to TRBJ1-2; D not resolved. This CDR3 contains 13 residues. Germline V gene sequence: CDR1 SQVTM, CDR2 ANQGSEA. V gave up 1 base and J gave up 4 bases, with 10 bases separating them.

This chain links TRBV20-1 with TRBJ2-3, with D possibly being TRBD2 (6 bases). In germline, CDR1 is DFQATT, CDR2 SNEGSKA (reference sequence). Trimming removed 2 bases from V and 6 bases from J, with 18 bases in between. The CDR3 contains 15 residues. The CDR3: CSARNPGVGVDTQYF. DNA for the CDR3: TGCAGTGCTAGAAACCCGGGGGTGGGGGTGGATACGCAGTATTTT.

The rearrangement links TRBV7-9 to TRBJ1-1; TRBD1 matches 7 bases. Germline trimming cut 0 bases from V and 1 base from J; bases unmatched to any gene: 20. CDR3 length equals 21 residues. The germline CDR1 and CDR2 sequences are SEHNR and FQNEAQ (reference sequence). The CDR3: CASSLAFSIFGGTEKNTEAFF. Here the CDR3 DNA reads TGTGCCAGCAGCTTAGCCTTTTCTATATTTGGGGGGACAGAAAAGAACACTGAAGCTTTCTTT.

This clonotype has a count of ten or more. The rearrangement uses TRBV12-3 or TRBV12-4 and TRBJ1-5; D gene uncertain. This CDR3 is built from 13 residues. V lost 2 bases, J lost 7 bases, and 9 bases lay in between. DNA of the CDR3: TGTGCCAGCAGTTTAAGGTCGTTCCAGCCCCAGCATTTT. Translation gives CASSLRSFQPQHF.

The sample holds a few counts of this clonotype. The CDR3 DNA sequence: TGTGCCAGCAGGGGTAGCGGACCCTACGAGCAGTACTTC. Translating gives CASRGSGPYEQYF. The J gene is TRBJ2-7, the V gene TRBV27; D is possibly TRBD2 (6 bases). The V gene lost 6 bases and the J gene lost 2 bases, with 11 bases spanning the gap. Germline V CDR1 and CDR2: MNHEY, SMNVEV (reference sequence). This CDR3 has 13 amino acids.

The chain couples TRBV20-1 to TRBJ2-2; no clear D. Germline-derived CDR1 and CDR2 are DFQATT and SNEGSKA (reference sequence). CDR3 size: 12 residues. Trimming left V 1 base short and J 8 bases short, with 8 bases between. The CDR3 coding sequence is TGCAGTGCTAGAGCGGCCAGAGGGGAGCTGTTTTTT. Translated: CSARAARGELFF.

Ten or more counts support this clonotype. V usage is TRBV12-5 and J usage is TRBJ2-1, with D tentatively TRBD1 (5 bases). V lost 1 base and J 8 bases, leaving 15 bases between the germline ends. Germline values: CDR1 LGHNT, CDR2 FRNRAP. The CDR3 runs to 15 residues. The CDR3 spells CASGLDRISVDEQFF. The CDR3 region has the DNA TGTGCTAGTGGTTTGGACAGGATCAGCGTGGATGAGCAGTTCTTC. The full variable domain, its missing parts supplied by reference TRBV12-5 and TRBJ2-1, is DARVTQTPRHKVTEMGQEVTMRCQPILGHNTVFWYRQTMMQGLELLAYFRNRAPLDDSGMPKDRFSAEMPDATLATLKIQPSEPRDSAVYFCASGLDRISVDEQFFGPGTRLTVL.

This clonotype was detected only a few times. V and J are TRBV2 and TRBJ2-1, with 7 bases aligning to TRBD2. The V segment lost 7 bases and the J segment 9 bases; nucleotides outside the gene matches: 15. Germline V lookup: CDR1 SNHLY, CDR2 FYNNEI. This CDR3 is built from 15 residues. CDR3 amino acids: CASILGLREGSEQFF. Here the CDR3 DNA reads TGTGCCAGCATCCTCGGACTAAGGGAGGGGAGTGAGCAGTTCTTC.

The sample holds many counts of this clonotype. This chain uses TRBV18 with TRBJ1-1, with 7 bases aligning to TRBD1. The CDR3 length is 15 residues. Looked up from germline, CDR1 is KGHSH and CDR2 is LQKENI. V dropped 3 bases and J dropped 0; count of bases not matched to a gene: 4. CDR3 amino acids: CASSPRGALNTEAFF. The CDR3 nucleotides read TGTGCCAGCTCACCCAGGGGGGCATTGAACACTGAAGCTTTCTTT.

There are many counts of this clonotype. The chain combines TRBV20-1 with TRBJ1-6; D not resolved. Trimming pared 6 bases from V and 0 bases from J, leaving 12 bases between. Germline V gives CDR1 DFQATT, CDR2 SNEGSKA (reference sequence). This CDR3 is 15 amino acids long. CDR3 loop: CSATDWSSYNSPLHF. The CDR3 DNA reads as TGCAGTGCGACGGACTGGAGCTCCTATAATTCACCCCTCCACTTT.

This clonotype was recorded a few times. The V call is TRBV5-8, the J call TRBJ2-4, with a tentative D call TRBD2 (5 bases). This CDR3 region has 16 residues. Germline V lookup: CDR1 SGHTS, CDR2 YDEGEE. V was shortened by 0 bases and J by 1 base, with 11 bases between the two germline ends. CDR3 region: CASSLGGSEAKNIQYF. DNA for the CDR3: TGTGCCAGCAGCTTGGGAGGGAGTGAGGCCAAAAACATTCAGTACTTC.

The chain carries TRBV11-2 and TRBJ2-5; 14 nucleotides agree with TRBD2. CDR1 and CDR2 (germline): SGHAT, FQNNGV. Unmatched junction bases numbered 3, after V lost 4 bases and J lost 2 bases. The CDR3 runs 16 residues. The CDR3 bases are TGTGCCAGCAGCTCCGGGACTAGCGGGAGACAAGAGACCCAGTACTTC. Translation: CASSSGTSGRQETQYF.

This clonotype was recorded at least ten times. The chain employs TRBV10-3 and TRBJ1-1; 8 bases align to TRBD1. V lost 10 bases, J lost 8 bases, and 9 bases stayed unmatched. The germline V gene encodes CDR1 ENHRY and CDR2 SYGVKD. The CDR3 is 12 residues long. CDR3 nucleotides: TGTGCCAGCACAGGGGGAAGAAGGGAAGCTTTCTTT. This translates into CASTGGRREAFF.

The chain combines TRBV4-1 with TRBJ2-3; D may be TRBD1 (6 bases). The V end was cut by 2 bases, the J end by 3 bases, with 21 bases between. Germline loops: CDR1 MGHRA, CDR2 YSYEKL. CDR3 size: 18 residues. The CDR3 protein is CASSQLQIGTRITDTQYF. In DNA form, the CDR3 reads TGCGCCAGCAGCCAACTTCAGATCGGGACAAGAATAACAGATACGCAGTATTTT.

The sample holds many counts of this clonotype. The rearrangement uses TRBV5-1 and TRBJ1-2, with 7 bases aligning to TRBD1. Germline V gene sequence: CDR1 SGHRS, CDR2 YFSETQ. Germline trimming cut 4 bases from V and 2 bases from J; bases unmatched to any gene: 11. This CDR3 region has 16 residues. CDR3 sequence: CASSTEPGQRNYGYTF. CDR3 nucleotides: TGCGCCAGCAGCACTGAACCGGGACAGAGAAACTATGGCTACACCTTC.

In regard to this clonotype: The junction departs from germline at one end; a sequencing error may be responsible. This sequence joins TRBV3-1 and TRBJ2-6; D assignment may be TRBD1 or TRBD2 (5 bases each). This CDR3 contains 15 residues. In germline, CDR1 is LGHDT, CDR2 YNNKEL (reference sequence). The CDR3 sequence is CASSPRGAGASVLTF. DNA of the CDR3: TGTGCCAGCAGCCCCCGGGGTGCCGGGGCCAGCGTCCTGACTTTC.